One and the same sample provided the 10 T cell receptor beta chains below, sequenced in a study of lymphopenia after photon versus proton radiotherapy. The data were produced by immunoSEQ multiplex PCR, yet TCRdb's version contains in-frame clones alone and is incomplete. The sample has some 170,000 clones, around nine tenths seen once. The specimen comprised peripheral blood, sampled from a patient treated with photon-based radiotherapy. These receptors all come from a man aged 50 to 59 with gastric cancer.

This chain connects TRBV28 to TRBJ2-7, with D possibly TRBD2 on 6 matching bases. Germline lookup yields CDR1 MDHEN and CDR2 SYDVKM. The CDR3 length is 12 residues. V was trimmed by 9 bases and J by 3 bases, leaving 12 bases between them. The CDR3 region has the DNA TGTGCCAGTGGAGGGGCCAACTACGAGCAGTACTTC. Protein: CASGGANYEQYF.

Only one count was recorded for this clone. This sequence joins TRBV4-1 and TRBJ2-1, with 14 bases aligning to TRBD2. The germline CDR1 and CDR2 sequences are MGHRA and YSYEKL. V dropped 5 bases and J dropped 2; count of bases not matched to a gene: 11. The CDR3 runs to 19 residues. CDR3 DNA: TGCGCCAGCAGCGATGGACTAGCGGGAGGTCCAGAGGCCTACAATGAGCAGTTCTTC. It is translated as CASSDGLAGGPEAYNEQFF.

J is TRBJ2-5 and V is TRBV5-5; TRBD2 might be the D (6 bases). This CDR3 region has 14 residues. The V and J ends lost 3 bases and 5 bases respectively, with 14 bases between them. Germline V gene lookup returns CDR1 SGHKS and CDR2 YYEKEE (reference sequence). CDR3 coding DNA: TGTGCCAGCAGCTCAAACGGGGGAAGGGAGACCCAGTACTTC. Residues: CASSSNGGRETQYF.

V gene TRBV6-1 combines with J gene TRBJ2-7; D is uncertain. Trimming shortened V by 4 bases and J by 1 base, and 8 bases separated the two germline ends. Germline CDR1 is MNHNS and CDR2 is SASEGT. The length of the CDR3 is 13 residues. CDR3 amino acids: CASSGVRSYEQYF. CDR3 DNA: TGTGCCAGCAGTGGGGTCCGATCCTACGAGCAGTACTTC.

The chain links TRBV11-2 to TRBJ1-5; no reliable D call. Germline V gene sequence: CDR1 SGHAT, CDR2 FQNNGV. The CDR3 is 14 residues long. The ends were cut back, 3 bases at V and 0 bases at J, with 6 bases in the middle. CDR3 bases: TGTGCCAGCAGCTTGGCCAGTAGCAATCAGCCCCAGCATTTT. It specifies CASSLASSNQPQHF.

The CDR3 nucleotides read TGTGCCAGCAGCCTGGCAGGAGATATGAAAAAACTGTTTTTT. Translation gives CASSLAGDMKKLFF. This sequence joins TRBV4-2 and TRBJ1-4; no definite D call. Germline CDR1 LGHNA, CDR2 YNFKEQ. Trimming shortened V by 4 bases and J by 9 bases, and 15 bases separated the two germline ends. This CDR3 is built from 14 residues.

The chain links TRBV7-9 to TRBJ2-1; 13 bases align to TRBD2. This CDR3 is built from 15 residues. Germline V CDR1 and CDR2: SEHNR, FQNEAQ (reference sequence). V shed 3 bases, J shed 5 bases, and the junction held 1 base outside the gene matches. The CDR3 is CASSLTSGRNNEQFF. The CDR3 bases are TGTGCCAGCAGCTTGACTAGCGGGAGGAACAATGAGCAGTTCTTC.

V gene TRBV6-1 combines with J gene TRBJ1-2, with TRBD1 matching over 9 bases. This CDR3 contains 13 residues. The J segment lost 8 bases and the V segment lost 7 bases, leaving 8 bases of the junction unmatched. CDR1 is MNHNS and CDR2 is SASEGT in the germline V gene. CDR3 in DNA: TGTGCCAGCACTGGGACAGGGTTGAGCGGCTACACCTTC. It codes for CASTGTGLSGYTF.

The V gene is TRBV9, the J gene TRBJ1-1; tentatively, D is TRBD1 (5 bases). CDR3 length: 16 residues. Germline V gene sequence: CDR1 SGDLS, CDR2 YYNGEE. V dropped 4 bases and J dropped 3 bases, with 19 bases sitting between them. The CDR3 spells CASSSEYGGGDTEAFF. DNA of the CDR3: TGTGCCAGCAGCTCCGAATACGGGGGAGGGGACACTGAAGCTTTCTTT.

This chain uses TRBV5-1 with TRBJ2-1, with 11 bases fitting TRBD2. Germline values: CDR1 SGHRS, CDR2 YFSETQ. CDR3 length: 16 amino acids. J lost 4 bases, V lost 3 bases, and 6 bases had no gene match. This CDR3 reads CASSSGTSGPYNEQFF. The CDR3 DNA follows: TGCGCCAGCAGCTCCGGGACTAGCGGTCCTTACAATGAGCAGTTCTTC.